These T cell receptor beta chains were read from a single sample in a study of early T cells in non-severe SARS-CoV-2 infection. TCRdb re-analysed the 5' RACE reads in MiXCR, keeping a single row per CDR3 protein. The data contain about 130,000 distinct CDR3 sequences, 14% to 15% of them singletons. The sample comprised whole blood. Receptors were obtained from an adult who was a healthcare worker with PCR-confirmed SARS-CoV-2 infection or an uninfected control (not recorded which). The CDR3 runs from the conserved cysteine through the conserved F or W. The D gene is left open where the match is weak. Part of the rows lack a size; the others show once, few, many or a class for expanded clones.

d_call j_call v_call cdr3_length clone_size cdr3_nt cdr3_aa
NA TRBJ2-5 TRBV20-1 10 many TGCAGTGTCCTTGCCGAGACCCAGTACTTC CSVLAETQYF
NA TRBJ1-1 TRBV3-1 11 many TGTGCCAGCAGCCAATACAGTGAAGCTTTCTTT CASSQYSEAFF
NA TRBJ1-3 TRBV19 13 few TGTGCCAGTGCTCCGTGGGCTGGAAACACCATATATTTT CASAPWAGNTIYF
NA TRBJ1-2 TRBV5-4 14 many TGTGCCAGCAGCTTGGCCGGGACACCGGGAGGCTACACCTTC CASSLAGTPGGYTF
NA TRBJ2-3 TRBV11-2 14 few TGTGCCAGCAGCTTAAATTACCTGCCAGATACGCAGTATTTT CASSLNYLPDTQYF
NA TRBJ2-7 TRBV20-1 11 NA TGCAGTGCTGTCTCCTCCTACGAGCAGTACTTC CSAVSSYEQYF
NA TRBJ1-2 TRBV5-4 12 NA TGTGCCAGCAGCTTGGACAGGAGGGGCTACACCTTC CASSLDRRGYTF
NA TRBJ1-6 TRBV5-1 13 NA TGCGCCAGCAGCACCAGGGTTAATTCACCCCTCCACTTT CASSTRVNSPLHF
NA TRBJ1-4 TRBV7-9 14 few TGTGCCAGCAGCCTACAGGGTAGAGTTGAAAAACTGTTTTTT CASSLQGRVEKLFF
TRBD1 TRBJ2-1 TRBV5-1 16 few TGCGCCAGCAGCTTGGAGGTGACAGGGGGCTACAATGAGCAGTTCTTC CASSLEVTGGYNEQFF
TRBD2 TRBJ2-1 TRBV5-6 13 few TGTGCCAGCAGCATGACTAGCGGGGTAGAGCAGTTCTTC CASSMTSGVEQFF
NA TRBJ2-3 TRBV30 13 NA TGTGCCTGGAGTGTAAGGGAAACAGATACGCAGTATTTT CAWSVRETDTQYF
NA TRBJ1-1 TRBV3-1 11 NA TGTGCCAGCAGTCTGGCGGGGGAAGCTTTCTTT CASSLAGEAFF
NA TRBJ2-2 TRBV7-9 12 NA TGTGCCGCTGGAAGGGACACCGGGGAGCTGTTTTTT CAAGRDTGELFF
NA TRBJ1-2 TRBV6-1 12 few TGTGCCAGCAGTGAAGCGGGCAGCCTGCACACCTTC CASSEAGSLHTF
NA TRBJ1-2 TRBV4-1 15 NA TGCGCCAGCAGCCAAGAAACCGTCCCACTTAGAGGCTACACCTTC CASSQETVPLRGYTF
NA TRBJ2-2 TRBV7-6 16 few TGTGCCAGCAGCTTAGGTCTTACCAAGAACACCGGGGAGCTGTTTTTT CASSLGLTKNTGELFF
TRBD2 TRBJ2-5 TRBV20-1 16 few TGCAGTGCTAGTCCTACTAGCGGGGGGAACCAAGAGACCCAGTACTTC CSASPTSGGNQETQYF
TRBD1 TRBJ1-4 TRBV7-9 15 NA TGTGCCAGCAGCCCCTGGACAGGGGGGGATGAAAAACTGTTTTTT CASSPWTGGDEKLFF
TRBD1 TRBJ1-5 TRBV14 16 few TGTGCCAGCAGCCCAACTCCTCGGGACAGAGCCTTCAGGCACAGTTTT CASSPTPRDRAFRHSF
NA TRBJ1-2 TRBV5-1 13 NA TGCGCCAGCAGCTTGAAAGGGGCAGTGGCCTACACCTTC CASSLKGAVAYTF